A single sample is the source of the 19 T cell receptor beta chains below, sequenced in a study of OX40 agonist ivuxolimab in advanced cancers. Method: immunoSEQ multiplex PCR; TCRdb's copy keeps in-frame clones and lacks some. The sample holds some 100,000 clones, 84% seen once. This specimen was CD4+ or CD8+ T cells sorted from blood, taken in a trial of the OX40 agonist ivuxolimab. The origin of the receptors is an adult with an advanced solid tumor such as melanoma, head and neck, liver or kidney cancer.

This chain uses TRBV2 with TRBJ2-3; possibly TRBD2 for D (6 bases). The CDR3 loop spans 15 amino acids. The V gene lost 7 bases and the J gene lost 1 base, with 15 bases spanning the gap. Germline loops: CDR1 SNHLY, CDR2 FYNNEI. This CDR3 reads CASTAQRVGTDTQYF. The CDR3 nucleotides read TGTGCCAGCACGGCCCAGCGGGTTGGCACAGATACGCAGTATTTT.

The V and J genes are TRBV11-2 and TRBJ2-5; D gene ambiguous. In germline, CDR1 is SGHAT, CDR2 FQNNGV. Between the trimmed V and J ends, which lost 3 bases and 3 bases, there was a span of 5 bases. This CDR3 is 12 amino acids long. The CDR3, as DNA: TGTGCCAGCAGCTTGCGGAAAGAGACCCAGTACTTC. It specifies CASSLRKETQYF.

The rearrangement joins TRBV7-3 to TRBJ2-7; D may be TRBD1 (6 bases). The germline V gene has CDR1 SGHTA and CDR2 FQGTGA. This CDR3 contains 12 residues. The ends were cut back, 5 bases at V and 9 bases at J, with 14 bases in the middle. The CDR3 nucleotides are TGTGCCAGCAGCCAAGGTGGGGGCACGCAGTACTTC. As protein: CASSQGGGTQYF.

The V and J genes are TRBV7-8 and TRBJ1-5; D not resolved. Germline-derived CDR1 and CDR2 are SGHVS and FQNEAQ. V was trimmed by 5 bases and J by 4 bases, leaving 18 bases between them. The CDR3 has 16 amino acids. As DNA, the CDR3 is TGTGCCAGCAGCCCCCCCTCGGACGTTTTTAATCAGCCCCAGCATTTT. Amino acids: CASSPPSDVFNQPQHF.

This chain connects TRBV7-2 to TRBJ2-7; D might be TRBD2 (5 bases). V lost 3 bases and J lost 4, with 13 bases in between. The CDR3 extends over 14 amino acids. From germline, CDR1 is SGHTA and CDR2 FQGNSA. CDR3 residues: CASSFGLRGYEQYF. CDR3 sequence (DNA): TGTGCCAGCAGCTTTGGACTCCGAGGTTACGAGCAGTACTTC.

This clone occurred a few times. This chain's CDR3 is CASSRPSSGANVLTF. In nucleotides, the CDR3 is TGTGCCAGCAGCCGACCAAGCTCTGGGGCCAACGTCCTGACTTTC. The gene calls are TRBV7-8 and TRBJ2-6; D gene unclear. The CDR3 has 15 residues. Germline V gene data show CDR1 as SGHVS and CDR2 as FQNEAQ. V lost 5 bases, J lost 0 bases, and 8 bases lay in between.

The J gene is TRBJ2-2, the V gene TRBV6-1, with D perhaps assigned TRBD1 or TRBD2 (5 bases each). Germline V gene data show CDR1 as MNHNS and CDR2 as SASEGT. This CDR3 is 14 amino acids long. The V end lost 6 bases, the J end lost 1 base, and 9 bases lay between the germline ends. The CDR3: CASRGTLNTGELFF. The CDR3 DNA sequence: TGTGCCAGCAGAGGGACGTTGAACACCGGGGAGCTGTTTTTT.

V usage is TRBV2 and J usage is TRBJ1-5; D gene unclear. The germline V and J ends were trimmed by 3 bases and 7 bases, with 13 bases remaining between them. The CDR3 covers 14 residues. In germline, CDR1 is SNHLY, CDR2 FYNNEI. As DNA, the CDR3 is TGTGCCAGCAGTGATGTCCCGGAGGGACAGCCCCAGCATTTT. Translating it yields CASSDVPEGQPQHF.

This clone has only a few counts. This chain uses TRBV11-2 with TRBJ2-2; TRBD1 aligns across 8 bases. CDR3 size: 16 residues. The trim removed 5 bases at V and 0 bases at J, leaving 5 bases unmatched. Germline values: CDR1 SGHAT, CDR2 FQNNGV. CDR3 sequence reads: CASSSRDRTNTGELFF. The CDR3 bases are TGTGCCAGCAGCAGCCGGGACAGGACGAACACCGGGGAGCTGTTTTTT.

This clone was observed a few times. This chain joins TRBV19 and TRBJ2-1; D may be TRBD2 (5 bases). V lost 7 bases and J lost 7, with 20 bases in between. The CDR3 is made up of 15 amino acids. CDR1 is LNHDA, CDR2 SQIVND, per germline (reference sequence). The CDR3 loop reads CASNAGGLSWNEQFF. In nucleotides, the CDR3 is TGTGCCAGTAATGCTGGAGGCCTGTCGTGGAATGAGCAGTTCTTC.

The chain recombines TRBV2 with TRBJ2-2, with D possibly being TRBD1 (5 bases). CDR1 and CDR2 (germline): SNHLY, FYNNEI. The germline V and J ends were trimmed by 6 bases and 1 base, with 9 bases remaining between them. CDR3 length equals 14 residues. The CDR3 DNA sequence: TGTGCCAGCAGGGACAACGGGAACACCGGGGAGCTGTTTTTT. Encoded protein: CASRDNGNTGELFF.

This chain links TRBV11-1 with TRBJ1-1; maybe TRBD1 (5 bases). From germline, CDR1 is SGHAT and CDR2 FQDESV (reference sequence). The V end lost 4 bases, the J end lost 1 base, and 16 bases lay between the germline ends. The CDR3 contains 16 residues. Written as DNA, the CDR3 is TGTGCCAGCAGCTCTATCATCCAGGGATGGAACACTGAAGCTTTCTTT. It is translated as CASSSIIQGWNTEAFF.

The chain combines TRBV5-4 with TRBJ1-2; weak D call: TRBD1 (5 bases). The CDR3 consists of 14 residues. Germline loops: CDR1 SGHNT, CDR2 YYREEE (reference sequence). V shed 1 base and J shed 4 bases, with 11 bases lying between them. The CDR3 sequence is CASSLWGGIYGYTF. The CDR3 region has the DNA TGTGCCAGCAGCTTGTGGGGGGGTATCTATGGCTACACCTTC.

The chain is built from TRBV6-5 and TRBJ2-7; maybe TRBD1 (6 bases). V dropped 0 bases and J dropped 6 bases, with 12 bases sitting between them. Germline CDR1 and CDR2: MNHEY and SVGAGI. The CDR3 is made up of 14 amino acids. The CDR3 sequence: CASSYSYGQSEQYF. Written as DNA, the CDR3 is TGTGCCAGCAGTTACTCATATGGACAGAGCGAGCAGTACTTC.

The rearrangement links TRBV7-9 to TRBJ1-3; D uncertain. The ends were cut back, 4 bases at V and 2 bases at J, with 12 bases in the middle. The germline V gene has CDR1 SEHNR and CDR2 FQNEAQ (reference sequence). The CDR3 sequence is 15 residues long. CDR3 protein: CASSWQAGTGNTIYF. The DNA for the CDR3 is TGTGCCAGCAGCTGGCAGGCAGGTACTGGAAACACCATATATTTT. The whole variable domain, remainder taken from reference TRBV7-9 and TRBJ1-3, is DTGVSQNPRHKITKRGQNVTFRCDPISEHNRLYWYRQTLGQGPEFLTYFQNEAQLEKSRLLSDRFSAERPKGSFSTLEIQRTEQGDSAMYLCASSWQAGTGNTIYFGEGSWLTVV.

This clone has a handful of counts. The J gene is TRBJ1-5, the V gene TRBV7-2; unclear D gene. Trimming shortened V by 6 bases and J by 5 bases, and 11 bases separated the two germline ends. This CDR3 spans 13 amino acids. CDR1 is SGHTA, CDR2 FQGNSA, per germline. This CDR3 is CASSEGPDQPQHF. CDR3 sequence (DNA): TGTGCCAGCAGTGAAGGGCCCGATCAGCCCCAGCATTTT.

This clone was counted a single time. The chain employs TRBV11-3 and TRBJ2-2; D may be TRBD1 (5 bases). The V gene lost 2 bases and the J gene lost 0 bases, with 10 bases spanning the gap. The CDR3 length is 16 residues. CDR1 is SGHNT, CDR2 YENEEA, per germline. The CDR3 here is CASSLPGRANTGELFF. CDR3 DNA sequence: TGTGCCAGCAGCTTACCGGGCAGGGCGAACACCGGGGAGCTGTTTTTT.

The rearrangement links TRBV6-1 to TRBJ1-1, with a tentative D call TRBD1 (6 bases). CDR1 is MNHNS and CDR2 is SASEGT in the germline V gene. V lost 3 bases and J lost 4, with 9 bases in between. The CDR3 is made up of 13 amino acids. This CDR3 reads CASSDRGSTEAFF. In DNA, the CDR3 is TGTGCCAGCAGTGACAGGGGAAGCACTGAAGCTTTCTTT.

Here the CDR3 reads CASSDSSQPQHF. The DNA of the CDR3 is TGTGCCAGCAGTGACTCGAGCCAGCCCCAGCATTTT. The chain is built from TRBV6-4 and TRBJ1-5; D not certain. CDR3 size: 12 residues. Germline CDR1 reads MRHNA; CDR2 reads SNTAGT. Trimming took 0 bases from V and 7 from J, leaving 4 bases between them.